This TCR beta chain was documented in a study of blood T cell repertoires in COVID-19. Turning to the study itself: Acute and convalescent COVID-19 samples came from the United States, Italy and Spain. From T cells, B-cell-depleted T cells, or PBMCs came the material, which was cDNA or gDNA.

From germline, CDR1 is SGHRS and CDR2 YFSETQ. The CDR3 consists of 15 residues. The germline V and J ends were trimmed by 4 bases and 4 bases, with 15 bases remaining between them. How the authors handled the data: How many nucleated cells were present was estimated from reference gene primer amplification. Assay used: immunoSEQ multiplex PCR; TCRdb lists only in-frame clones, some missing. V, J and clone size were drawn from that table, and D and trimming were deduced from the DNA. The sample contains 300,000 to 400,000 clones, approximately 85% of which appear only once. V and J are TRBV5-1 and TRBJ2-1, with a tentative D call TRBD2 (6 bases). This sequence originates from a human donor in a cohort sampled during active COVID-19. Specimen: peripheral blood. CDR3: CASSPGRAAYNEQFF. CDR3 coding DNA: TGCGCCAGCAGCCCCGGGAGAGCGGCTTACAATGAGCAGTTCTTC.